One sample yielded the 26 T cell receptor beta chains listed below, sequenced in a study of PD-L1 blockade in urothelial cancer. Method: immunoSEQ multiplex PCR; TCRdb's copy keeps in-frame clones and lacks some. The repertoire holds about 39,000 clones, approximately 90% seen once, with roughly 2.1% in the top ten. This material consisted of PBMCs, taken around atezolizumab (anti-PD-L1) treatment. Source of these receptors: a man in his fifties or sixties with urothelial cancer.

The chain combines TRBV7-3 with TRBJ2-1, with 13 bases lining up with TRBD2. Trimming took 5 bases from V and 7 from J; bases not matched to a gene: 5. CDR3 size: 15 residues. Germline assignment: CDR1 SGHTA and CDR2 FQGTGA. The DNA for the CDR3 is TGTGCCAGCAGCCCCCGACTAGCGGGAGGTAATGAGCAGTTCTTC. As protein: CASSPRLAGGNEQFF.

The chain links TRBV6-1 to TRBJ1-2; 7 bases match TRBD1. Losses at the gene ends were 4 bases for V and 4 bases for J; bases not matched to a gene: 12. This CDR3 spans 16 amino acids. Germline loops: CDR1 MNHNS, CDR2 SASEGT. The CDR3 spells CASSAHRGGRVYGYTF. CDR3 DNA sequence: TGTGCCAGCAGTGCCCACAGGGGTGGTCGAGTCTATGGCTACACCTTC.

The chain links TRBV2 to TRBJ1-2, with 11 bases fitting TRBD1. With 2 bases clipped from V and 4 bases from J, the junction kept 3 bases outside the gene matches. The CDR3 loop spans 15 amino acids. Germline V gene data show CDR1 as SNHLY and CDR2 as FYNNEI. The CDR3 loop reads CASSEIGTGGYGYTF. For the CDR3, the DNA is TGTGCCAGCAGTGAAATCGGGACAGGGGGCTATGGCTACACCTTC.

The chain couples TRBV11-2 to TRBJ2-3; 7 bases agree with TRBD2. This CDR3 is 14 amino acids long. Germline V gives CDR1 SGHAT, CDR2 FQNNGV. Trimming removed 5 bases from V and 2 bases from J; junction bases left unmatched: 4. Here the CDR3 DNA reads TGTGCCAGCAGCCCTAGCGGCAACACAGATACGCAGTATTTT. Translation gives CASSPSGNTDTQYF. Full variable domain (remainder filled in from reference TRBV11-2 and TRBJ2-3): EAGVAQSPRYKIIEKRQSVAFWCNPISGHATLYWYQQILGQGPKLLIQFQNNGVVDDSQLPKDRFSAERLKGVDSTLKIQPAKLEDSAVYLCASSPSGNTDTQYFGPGTRLTVL.

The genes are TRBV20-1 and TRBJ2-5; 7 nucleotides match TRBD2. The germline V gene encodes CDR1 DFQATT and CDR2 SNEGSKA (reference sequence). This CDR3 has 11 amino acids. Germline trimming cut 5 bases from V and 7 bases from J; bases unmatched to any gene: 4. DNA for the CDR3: TGCAGTGCTCCTCGGGGGGTGACCCAGTACTTC. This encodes CSAPRGVTQYF.

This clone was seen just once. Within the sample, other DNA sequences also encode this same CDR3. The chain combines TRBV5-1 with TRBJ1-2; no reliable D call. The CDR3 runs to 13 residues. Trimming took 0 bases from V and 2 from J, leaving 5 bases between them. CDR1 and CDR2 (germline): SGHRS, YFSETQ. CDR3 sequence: CASSLELNYGYTF. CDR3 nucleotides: TGCGCCAGCAGCTTGGAGCTGAACTATGGCTACACCTTC.

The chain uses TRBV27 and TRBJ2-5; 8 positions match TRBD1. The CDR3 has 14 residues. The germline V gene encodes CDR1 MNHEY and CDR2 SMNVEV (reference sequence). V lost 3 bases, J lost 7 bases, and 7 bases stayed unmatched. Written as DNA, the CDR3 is TGTGCCAGCAGTTTCTCCAGGGGGCGATGGACCCAGTACTTC. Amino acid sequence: CASSFSRGRWTQYF.

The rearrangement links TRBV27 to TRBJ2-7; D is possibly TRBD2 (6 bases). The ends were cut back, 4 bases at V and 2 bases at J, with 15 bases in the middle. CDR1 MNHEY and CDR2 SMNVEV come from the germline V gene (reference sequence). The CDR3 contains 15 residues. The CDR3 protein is CASSYILAPAYEQYF. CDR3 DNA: TGTGCCAGCAGTTATATTCTAGCGCCTGCCTACGAGCAGTACTTC.

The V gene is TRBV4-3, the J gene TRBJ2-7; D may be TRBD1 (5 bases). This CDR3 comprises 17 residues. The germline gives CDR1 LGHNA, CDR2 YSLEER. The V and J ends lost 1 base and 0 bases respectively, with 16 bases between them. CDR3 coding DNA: TGCGCCAGCAGCCAAGCCCATCTAGGGGCTAGCTCCTACGAGCAGTACTTC. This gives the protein CASSQAHLGASSYEQYF.

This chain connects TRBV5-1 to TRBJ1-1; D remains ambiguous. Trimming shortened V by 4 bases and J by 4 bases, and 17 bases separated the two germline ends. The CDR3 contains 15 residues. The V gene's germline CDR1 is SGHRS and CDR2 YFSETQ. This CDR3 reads CASSPQQGRGTEAFF. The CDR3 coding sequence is TGCGCCAGCAGCCCTCAGCAAGGGCGGGGCACTGAAGCTTTCTTT.

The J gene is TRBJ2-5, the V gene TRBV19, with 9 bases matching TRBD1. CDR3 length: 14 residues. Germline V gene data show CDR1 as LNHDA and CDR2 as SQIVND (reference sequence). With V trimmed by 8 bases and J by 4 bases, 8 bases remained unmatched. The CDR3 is CASGTGSFSETQYF. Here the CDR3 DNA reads TGTGCCAGTGGGACAGGGTCTTTTTCAGAGACCCAGTACTTC.

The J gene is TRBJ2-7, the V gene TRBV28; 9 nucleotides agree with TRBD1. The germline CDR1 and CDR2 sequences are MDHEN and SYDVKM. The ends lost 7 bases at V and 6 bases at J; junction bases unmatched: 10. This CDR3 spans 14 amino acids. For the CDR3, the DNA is TGTGCCAGCACAATAAGGGACAGGGTTTTCGAGCAGTACTTC. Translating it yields CASTIRDRVFEQYF. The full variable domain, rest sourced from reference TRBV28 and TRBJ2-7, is DVKVTQSSRYLVKRTGEKVFLECVQDMDHENMFWYRQDPGLGLRLIYFSYDVKMKEKGDIPEGYSVSREKKERFSLILESASTNQTSMYLCASTIRDRVFEQYFGPGTRLTVT.

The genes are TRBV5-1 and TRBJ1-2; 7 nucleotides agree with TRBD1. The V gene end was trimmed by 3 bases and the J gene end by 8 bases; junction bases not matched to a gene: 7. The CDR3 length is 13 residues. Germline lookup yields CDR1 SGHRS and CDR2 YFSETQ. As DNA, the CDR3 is TGCGCCAGCAGCTCCGGGACAGCTGCGGGCTACACCTTC. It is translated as CASSSGTAAGYTF.

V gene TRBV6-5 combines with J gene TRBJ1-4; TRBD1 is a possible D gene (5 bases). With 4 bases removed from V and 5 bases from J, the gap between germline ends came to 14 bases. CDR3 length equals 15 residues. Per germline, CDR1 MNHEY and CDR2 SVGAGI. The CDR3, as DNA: TGTGCCAGCAGTTCGTTTGGGTCAGGGAATGAAAAACTGTTTTTT. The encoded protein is CASSSFGSGNEKLFF.

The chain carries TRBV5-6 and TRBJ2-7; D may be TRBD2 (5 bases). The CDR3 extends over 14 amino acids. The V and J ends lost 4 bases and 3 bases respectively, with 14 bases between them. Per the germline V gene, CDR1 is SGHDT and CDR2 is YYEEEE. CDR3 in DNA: TGTGCCAGCAGCCCCCGGGAAACAGTCTACGAGCAGTACTTC. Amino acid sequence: CASSPRETVYEQYF.

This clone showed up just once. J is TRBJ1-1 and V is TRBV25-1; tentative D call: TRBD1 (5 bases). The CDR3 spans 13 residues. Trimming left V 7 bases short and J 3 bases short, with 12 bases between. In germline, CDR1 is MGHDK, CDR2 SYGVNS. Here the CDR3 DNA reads TGTGCCAGCAAGGGGTACTCGGACACTGAAGCTTTCTTT. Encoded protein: CASKGYSDTEAFF.

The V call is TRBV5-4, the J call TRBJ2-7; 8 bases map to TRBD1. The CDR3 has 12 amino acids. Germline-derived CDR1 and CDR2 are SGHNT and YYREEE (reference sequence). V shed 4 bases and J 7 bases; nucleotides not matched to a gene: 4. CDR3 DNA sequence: TGTGCCAGCAGCCAGACAGGGGTGGAGCAGTACTTC. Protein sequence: CASSQTGVEQYF.

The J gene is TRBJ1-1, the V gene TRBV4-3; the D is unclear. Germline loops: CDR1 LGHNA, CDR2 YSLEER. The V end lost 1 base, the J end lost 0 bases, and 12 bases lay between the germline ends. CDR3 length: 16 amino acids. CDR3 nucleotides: TGCGCCAGCAGCCAAGCCCTCGTGGGCGTGAACACTGAAGCTTTCTTT. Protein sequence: CASSQALVGVNTEAFF.

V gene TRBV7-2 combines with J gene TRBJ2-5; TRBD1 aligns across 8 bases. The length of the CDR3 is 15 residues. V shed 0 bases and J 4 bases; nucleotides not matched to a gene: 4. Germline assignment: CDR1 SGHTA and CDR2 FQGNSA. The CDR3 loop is CASSLAPDRGETQYF. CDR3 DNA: TGTGCCAGCAGCTTAGCGCCCGACAGGGGAGAGACCCAGTACTTC.

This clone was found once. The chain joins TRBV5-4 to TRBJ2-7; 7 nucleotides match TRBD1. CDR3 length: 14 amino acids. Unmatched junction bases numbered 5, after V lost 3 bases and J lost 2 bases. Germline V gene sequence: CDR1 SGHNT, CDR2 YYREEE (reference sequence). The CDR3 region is CASSSGTVPYEQYF. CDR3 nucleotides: TGTGCCAGCAGCTCCGGGACAGTACCCTACGAGCAGTACTTC. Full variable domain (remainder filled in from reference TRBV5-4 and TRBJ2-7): ETGVTQSPTHLIKTRGQQVTLRCSSQSGHNTVSWYQQALGQGPQFIFQYYREEENGRGNFPPRFSGLQFPNYSSELNVNALELDDSALYLCASSSGTVPYEQYFGPGTRLTVT.

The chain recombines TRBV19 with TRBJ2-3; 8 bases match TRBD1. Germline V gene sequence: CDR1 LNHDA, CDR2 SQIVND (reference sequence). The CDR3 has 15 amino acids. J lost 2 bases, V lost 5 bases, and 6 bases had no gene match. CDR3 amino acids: CASSRMGQATDTQYF. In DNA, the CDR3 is TGTGCCAGTAGTCGAATGGGACAGGCCACAGATACGCAGTATTTT.

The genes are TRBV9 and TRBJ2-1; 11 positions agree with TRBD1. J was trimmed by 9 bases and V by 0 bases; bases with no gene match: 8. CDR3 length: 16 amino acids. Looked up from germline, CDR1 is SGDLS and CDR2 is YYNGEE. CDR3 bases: TGTGCCAGCAGCGTAGACGGACAGGGGGCTTGGAGTGAGCAGTTCTTC. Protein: CASSVDGQGAWSEQFF.

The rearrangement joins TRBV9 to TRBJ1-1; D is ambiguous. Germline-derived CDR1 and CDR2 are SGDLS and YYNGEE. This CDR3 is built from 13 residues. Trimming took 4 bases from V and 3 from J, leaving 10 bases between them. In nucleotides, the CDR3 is TGTGCCAGCAGCCCGCGCACGGACACTGAAGCTTTCTTT. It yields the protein CASSPRTDTEAFF.

For the CDR3, the DNA is TGTGCCAGCAGGCCACAGGGTGTGAGGACTGAAGCTTTCTTT. Translating gives CASRPQGVRTEAFF. The chain links TRBV6-5 to TRBJ1-1; D perhaps matches TRBD1 (6 bases). V was shortened by 6 bases and J by 5 bases, with 16 bases between the two germline ends. CDR1 and CDR2 from the germline V gene are MNHEY and SVGAGI. This CDR3 comprises 14 residues.

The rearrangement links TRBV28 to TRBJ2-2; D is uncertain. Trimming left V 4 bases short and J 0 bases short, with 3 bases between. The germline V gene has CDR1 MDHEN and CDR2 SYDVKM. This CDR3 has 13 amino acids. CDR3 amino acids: CASSYSNTGELFF. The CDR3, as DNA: TGTGCCAGCAGTTACTCGAACACCGGGGAGCTGTTTTTT.

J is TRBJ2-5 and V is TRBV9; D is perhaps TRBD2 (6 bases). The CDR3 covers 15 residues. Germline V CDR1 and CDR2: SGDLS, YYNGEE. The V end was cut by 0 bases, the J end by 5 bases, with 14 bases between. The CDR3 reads CASSVVGSGWETQYF. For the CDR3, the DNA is TGTGCCAGCAGCGTAGTGGGCAGCGGGTGGGAGACCCAGTACTTC.